These 23 T cell receptor beta chains originate from one sample sequenced in a study of early T cells in non-severe SARS-CoV-2 infection. TCRdb called the 5' RACE reads again in MiXCR, with one record for every CDR3 protein. The sample has 25,000 to 30,000 distinct CDR3 sequences, around 5.8% seen once. The sequences come from whole blood, collected at baseline. These TCRs come from an adult who was a healthcare worker with PCR-confirmed SARS-CoV-2 infection or an uninfected control (not recorded which).

A few counts support this clonotype. This chain joins TRBV4-3 and TRBJ1-2; D is perhaps TRBD1 (6 bases). V was clipped by 0 bases and J by 4 bases, with 12 bases between them. The length of the CDR3 is 15 residues. Germline V gene lookup returns CDR1 LGHNA and CDR2 YSLEER. The CDR3 loop reads CASSQDGGAGYGYTF. The CDR3 DNA reads as TGCGCCAGCAGCCAAGATGGGGGGGCAGGCTATGGCTACACCTTC.

The gene calls are TRBV10-3 and TRBJ1-1, with D perhaps matching TRBD1 (5 bases). Germline V CDR1 and CDR2: ENHRY, SYGVKD. CDR3 length: 14 amino acids. Trimming stripped 2 bases from V and 2 bases from J, with 9 bases between. This CDR3 is CAISEAGPNTEAFF. CDR3 sequence (DNA): TGTGCCATCAGTGAGGCAGGGCCTAACACTGAAGCTTTCTTT.

There are many counts of this clonotype. The chain employs TRBV6-1 and TRBJ2-5, with TRBD2 identical over 7 bases. Unmatched junction bases numbered 9, after V lost 6 bases and J lost 5 bases. This CDR3 contains 14 residues. The germline V gene encodes CDR1 MNHNS and CDR2 SASEGT. The CDR3 nucleotides are TGTGCCAGCAGACGAGCGGGAAATGGGGAGACCCAGTACTTC. This sequence encodes CASRRAGNGETQYF.

This clonotype has more than one count but fewer than ten. The V gene is TRBV5-4, the J gene TRBJ1-1; a possible D gene is TRBD1 (6 bases). Germline lookup yields CDR1 SGHNT and CDR2 YYREEE (reference sequence). The CDR3 length is 14 residues. Trimming took 0 bases from V and 5 from J, leaving 11 bases between them. The CDR3 region has the DNA TGTGCCAGCAGCTTGGGCAGGGGCTGGACTGAAGCTTTCTTT. Amino acid sequence: CASSLGRGWTEAFF.

The table lists this clonotype with many counts. The chain links TRBV18 to TRBJ2-3; no clear D. The CDR3 consists of 14 residues. Trimming removed 3 bases at V and 2 bases at J, with 9 bases between. The germline gives CDR1 KGHSH, CDR2 LQKENI. CDR3 protein: CASSPSWITDTQYF. The CDR3 DNA sequence: TGTGCCAGCTCACCCTCCTGGATCACAGATACGCAGTATTTT.

The V call is TRBV7-9, the J call TRBJ2-1, with D maybe TRBD2 (6 bases). Germline loops: CDR1 SEHNR, CDR2 FQNEAQ (reference sequence). The CDR3 totals 14 residues. V lost 3 bases and J 6 bases, leaving 12 bases between the germline ends. The CDR3 region is CASSLSGSTNEQFF. The CDR3 coding sequence is TGTGCCAGCAGCTTGAGCGGGTCCACCAATGAGCAGTTCTTC.

In its sample, this clonotype was seen many times. The chain uses TRBV18 and TRBJ1-1; D is uncertain. Trimming cost V 2 bases and J 0 bases, with 13 bases left between them. This CDR3 has 16 amino acids. CDR1 is KGHSH and CDR2 is LQKENI in the germline V gene. The CDR3 reads CASSPATAAMNTEAFF. CDR3 sequence (DNA): TGTGCCAGCTCACCAGCGACGGCGGCCATGAACACTGAAGCTTTCTTT.

This clonotype occurred many times. The rearrangement uses TRBV12-3 or TRBV12-4 and TRBJ2-7; TRBD1 agrees at 8 bases. This CDR3 has 18 amino acids. The V segment lost 5 bases and the J segment 0 bases; nucleotides outside the gene matches: 15. CDR3 loop: CASSTIPDRGRASYEQYF. The CDR3 DNA reads as TGTGCCAGCAGTACAATACCCGACAGGGGAAGGGCCTCCTACGAGCAGTACTTC.

This clonotype showed up many times. The genes are TRBV20-1 and TRBJ1-3; no clear D gene. The CDR3 loop spans 14 amino acids. Germline V gene lookup returns CDR1 DFQATT and CDR2 SNEGSKA (reference sequence). Trimming cost V 0 bases and J 3 bases, with 9 bases left between them. For the CDR3, the DNA is TGCAGTGCTAGAGATCGGTCTTATGGAAACACCATATATTTT. Amino acid sequence: CSARDRSYGNTIYF.

This clonotype was detected ten times or more. The CDR3 nucleotides read TGCAGTGCTAGAGTGGGACAGGGGGGAACTGAAGCTTTCTTT. Translation gives CSARVGQGGTEAFF. This chain joins TRBV20-1 and TRBJ1-1, with 11 bases matching TRBD1. Germline V gene sequence: CDR1 DFQATT, CDR2 SNEGSKA (reference sequence). This CDR3 is built from 14 residues. V lost 1 base, J lost 5 bases, and 3 bases stayed unmatched.

This clonotype came up a few times. The J gene is TRBJ2-3, the V gene TRBV7-2; unclear D gene. V was trimmed by 5 bases and J by 1 base, leaving 13 bases between them. The CDR3 sequence is 15 residues long. Germline assignment: CDR1 SGHTA and CDR2 FQGNSA. The CDR3 protein is CASSRHGGRTDTQYF. Written as DNA, the CDR3 is TGTGCCAGCAGCCGACATGGCGGTCGCACAGATACGCAGTATTTT.

This clonotype was seen at least ten times. The rearrangement joins TRBV19 to TRBJ2-3; no clear D gene. The CDR3 covers 14 residues. Germline assignment: CDR1 LNHDA and CDR2 SQIVND (reference sequence). Trimming cost V 7 bases and J 0 bases, with 11 bases left between them. As DNA, the CDR3 is TGTGCCAGTATTGACACTTCTAGCACAGATACGCAGTATTTT. This codes for CASIDTSSTDTQYF.

This clonotype was counted ten times or more. The V and J genes are TRBV5-1 and TRBJ2-7; 10 positions agree with TRBD2. The germline V gene encodes CDR1 SGHRS and CDR2 YFSETQ. After removal of 5 bases from V and 5 bases from J, the junction contained 7 bases not matched to a gene. The CDR3 totals 14 residues. DNA of the CDR3: TGCGCCAGCAGTAGGGGGACTAGCGTCGACGAGCAGTACTTC. Residues: CASSRGTSVDEQYF.

This clonotype was observed at least ten times. The rearrangement uses TRBV11-2 and TRBJ2-7, with 8 nucleotides matching TRBD2. The CDR3 loop spans 16 amino acids. The ends lost 3 bases at V and 4 bases at J; junction bases unmatched: 11. In germline, CDR1 is SGHAT, CDR2 FQNNGV. The CDR3 here is CASSLFQRGRPYEQYF. CDR3 DNA sequence: TGTGCCAGCAGCTTGTTTCAGCGGGGGCGACCGTACGAGCAGTACTTC.

This clonotype has ten or more counts. The V gene is TRBV12-3 or TRBV12-4, the J gene TRBJ2-1; the D is unclear. V dropped 4 bases and J dropped 2 bases, with 12 bases sitting between them. There are 15 residues in the CDR3. CDR3 coding DNA: TGTGCCAGCAGTTCATGGAATAAAGCCTACAATGAGCAGTTCTTC. Translating gives CASSSWNKAYNEQFF.

This clonotype appeared many times. The chain couples TRBV20-1 to TRBJ2-3, with D tentatively TRBD2 (5 bases). Trimming removed 3 bases from V and 1 base from J, with 20 bases in between. There are 17 residues in the CDR3. Germline CDR1 is DFQATT and CDR2 is SNEGSKA (reference sequence). This CDR3 is CSASTPRPGRGTDTQYF. The CDR3 DNA reads as TGCAGTGCTAGTACCCCACGCCCGGGAAGAGGCACAGATACGCAGTATTTT.

This clonotype has at least ten counts. The chain couples TRBV5-1 to TRBJ2-1; weak D call: TRBD1 (6 bases). V was shortened by 3 bases and J by 4 bases, with 8 bases between the two germline ends. The CDR3 covers 13 residues. Germline-derived CDR1 and CDR2 are SGHRS and YFSETQ. CDR3 sequence (DNA): TGCGCCAGCAGCTCACAGGGATACAATGAGCAGTTCTTC. It translates to CASSSQGYNEQFF.

The sample holds many counts of this clonotype. The chain couples TRBV27 to TRBJ1-5; 8 positions match TRBD1. The CDR3 length is 16 residues. With 3 bases clipped from V and 1 base from J, the junction kept 5 bases outside the gene matches. Germline values: CDR1 MNHEY, CDR2 SMNVEV (reference sequence). The CDR3 here is CASSFLRTGSNQPQHF. The CDR3 DNA sequence: TGTGCCAGCAGTTTCCTTCGGACAGGGAGCAATCAGCCCCAGCATTTT.

This clonotype came up many times. The rearrangement uses TRBV11-2 and TRBJ2-2; no firm D call. V was clipped by 5 bases and J by 5 bases, with 15 bases between them. In germline, CDR1 is SGHAT, CDR2 FQNNGV. The CDR3 sequence is 15 residues long. CDR3 sequence: CASSLSLGSTGELFF. CDR3 bases: TGTGCCAGCAGCCTGTCTTTAGGGTCAACCGGGGAGCTGTTTTTT.

This clonotype was counted many times. This sequence joins TRBV6-2 or TRBV6-3 and TRBJ2-1; 11 bases are shared with TRBD2. V gave up 5 bases and J gave up 4 bases; unmatched junction bases: 4. This CDR3 comprises 15 residues. Germline CDR1 reads MNHEY; CDR2 reads SVGEGT. The CDR3: CASSQLAGEYNEQFF. For the CDR3, the DNA is TGTGCCAGCAGTCAACTAGCGGGAGAGTACAATGAGCAGTTCTTC.

There are many counts of this clonotype. V usage is TRBV10-3 and J usage is TRBJ2-7; a possible D gene is TRBD2 (7 bases). The CDR3 loop spans 14 amino acids. The germline V gene has CDR1 ENHRY and CDR2 SYGVKD. V was shortened by 0 bases and J by 5 bases, with 11 bases between the two germline ends. CDR3 nucleotides: TGTGCCATCAGTGAGTCAGGGGGGGTACACGAGCAGTACTTC. The encoded protein is CAISESGGVHEQYF.

In its sample, this clonotype was seen many times. The chain combines TRBV12-3 or TRBV12-4 with TRBJ1-1; D is unresolved. The CDR3 length is 14 residues. V was cut by 4 bases and J by 5 bases, with 14 bases left in between. CDR3 in amino acids: CASSSIGRTTEAFF. The CDR3, as DNA: TGTGCCAGCAGTTCAATAGGAAGAACAACTGAAGCTTTCTTT.

This clonotype occurred a few times. The chain has TRBV27 and TRBJ1-6, with D possibly being TRBD1 (5 bases). V was trimmed by 4 bases and J by 4 bases, leaving 11 bases between them. Germline CDR1 reads MNHEY; CDR2 reads SMNVEV (reference sequence). The CDR3 contains 15 residues. CDR3 nucleotide sequence: TGTGCCAGCAGTTCCGCGGGGGGTTATAATTCACCCCTCCACTTT. As protein: CASSSAGGYNSPLHF.